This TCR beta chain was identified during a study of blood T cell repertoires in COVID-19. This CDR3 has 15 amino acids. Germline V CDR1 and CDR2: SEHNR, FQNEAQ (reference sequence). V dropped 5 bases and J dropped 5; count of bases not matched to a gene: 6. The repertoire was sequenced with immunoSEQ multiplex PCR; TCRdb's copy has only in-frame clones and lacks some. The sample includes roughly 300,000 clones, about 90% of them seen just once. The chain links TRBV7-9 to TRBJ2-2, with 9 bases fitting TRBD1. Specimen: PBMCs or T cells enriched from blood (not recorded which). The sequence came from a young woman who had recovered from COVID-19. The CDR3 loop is CASSPGTGSTGELFF. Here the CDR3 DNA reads TGTGCCAGCAGCCCCGGGACAGGGAGTACCGGGGAGCTGTTTTTT.